The rows below give T cell receptor beta chains drawn from one sample of a study of CD8 T cells in Susac syndrome. TCRdb reprocessed the immunoSEQ multiplex PCR reads via MiXCR and lists one record per CDR3 protein. The sample shows approximately 190,000 distinct CDR3 sequences, about 91% of them seen only once. What was sequenced was CD4+ T cells from PBMCs. The origin of the receptors is a human donor with Susac syndrome. CDR3s include the opening cysteine and the closing phenylalanine or tryptophan.

j_call cdr3_length v_call cdr3_aa
TRBJ2-7 16 TRBV7-9 CASSLEGQGRAYEQYF
TRBJ2-1 13 TRBV27 CASMRTGGFEQFF
TRBJ2-3 16 TRBV6-1 CASSEEGRAHQDTQYF
TRBJ2-5 14 TRBV20-1 CSARSHRGRETQYF
TRBJ1-6 16 TRBV15 CATSGSGGRDNSPLHF
TRBJ2-7 15 TRBV20-1 CSALWTSGRSVEQYF
TRBJ2-3 14 TRBV10-2 CASSHGTGSDTQYF
TRBJ1-1 13 TRBV18 CASSATDNTEAFF
TRBJ2-7 13 TRBV5-1 CASSLAGGHEQYF
TRBJ2-7 15 TRBV20-1 CSARDFRTGDDEQYF
TRBJ2-2 14 TRBV5-4 CASSVKQVTGELFF
TRBJ2-7 15 TRBV27 CASSFFMTGSYEQYF
TRBJ2-5 10 TRBV28 CATKGETQYF
TRBJ2-7 16 TRBV5-1 CASSLTLAGVGYEQYF
TRBJ1-2 14 TRBV3-1 CASSPKIQGSGYTF
TRBJ2-7 15 TRBV11-2 CASSSTRVTGDEQYF
TRBJ1-1 13 TRBV6-5 CASSYSEDTEAFF
TRBJ1-2 12 TRBV28 CASSEGNYGYTF
TRBJ2-5 15 TRBV18 CASSPLTGRGETQYF
TRBJ1-2 15 TRBV30 CAWSVRTSAYYGYTF
TRBJ1-1 15 TRBV5-1 CASSLGGQTNTEAFF
TRBJ2-7 14 TRBV27 CASSLVRSSYEQYF
TRBJ1-2 13 TRBV5-4 CASSLTVASGYTF
TRBJ2-7 12 TRBV10-3 CAISTGDHEQYF
TRBJ2-7 13 TRBV2 CASSPRGTDEQYF
TRBJ1-2 16 TRBV5-1 CASSQRALSSNYGYTF
TRBJ2-5 13 TRBV7-7 CASSFTGGETQYF
TRBJ1-3 14 TRBV19 CASQEPSSGNTIYF
TRBJ1-6 14 TRBV19 CASSSKPNNSPLHF
TRBJ1-5 13 TRBV3-1 CASSQGGDQPQHF
TRBJ2-2 13 TRBV28 CASIRENTGELFF